The 30 T cell receptor beta chains reported below all come from one sample, sequenced in a study of OX40 agonist ivuxolimab in advanced cancers. Only in-frame clones appear in the TCRdb table, and some are missing; sequencing was by immunoSEQ multiplex PCR. The sample lists 23,000 or so clones; approximately 85% were seen once. The sample here was CD4+ or CD8+ T cells sorted from blood, taken in a trial of the OX40 agonist ivuxolimab. The source of these receptors is an adult with an advanced solid tumor such as melanoma, head and neck, liver or kidney cancer.

The chain joins TRBV7-6 to TRBJ1-5; the match to TRBD1 covers 8 bases. Germline V gives CDR1 SGHVS, CDR2 FNYEAQ. The V gene end was trimmed by 5 bases and the J gene end by 4 bases; junction bases not matched to a gene: 7. The CDR3 has 15 residues. CDR3 residues: CASSLLQGGNQPQHF. The CDR3 nucleotides read TGTGCCAGCAGCCTCCTACAGGGGGGAAATCAGCCCCAGCATTTT.

Judged by abundance, this clone is medium-sized. The V and J genes are TRBV11-2 and TRBJ2-1, with D perhaps being TRBD1 or TRBD2 (7 bases each). CDR3 length equals 18 residues. The germline V gene encodes CDR1 SGHAT and CDR2 FQNNGV. Trimming left V 0 bases short and J 0 bases short, with 15 bases between. The CDR3 nucleotides are TGTGCCAGCAGCTTAGATCCAGGGGGAGGGCCCTCCTACAATGAGCAGTTCTTC. It specifies CASSLDPGGGPSYNEQFF. The full variable domain, in which reference TRBV11-2 and TRBJ2-1 provide the parts outside the CDR3, is EAGVAQSPRYKIIEKRQSVAFWCNPISGHATLYWYQQILGQGPKLLIQFQNNGVVDDSQLPKDRFSAERLKGVDSTLKIQPAKLEDSAVYLCASSLDPGGGPSYNEQFFGPGTRLTVL.

The chain uses TRBV19 and TRBJ2-3; D is perhaps TRBD1 or TRBD2 (7 bases each). Germline V CDR1 and CDR2: LNHDA, SQIVND (reference sequence). CDR3 size: 16 residues. The ends were cut back, 5 bases at V and 1 base at J, with 16 bases in the middle. The CDR3 here is CASSGGQAGGTDTQYF. The CDR3 DNA sequence: TGTGCCAGTAGTGGTGGACAGGCGGGGGGCACAGATACGCAGTATTTT.

The chain combines TRBV13 with TRBJ2-7; D possibly corresponds to TRBD1 (7 bases). CDR1 and CDR2 from the germline V gene are PRHDT and FYEKMQ (reference sequence). There are 14 residues in the CDR3. Deletions cut 5 bases from V and 2 bases from J, with 13 bases between. The CDR3 DNA is TGTGCCAGCAGCGCGGGACAGCAGCCCTACGAGCAGTACTTC. Residues: CASSAGQQPYEQYF.

Only one count was recorded for this clone. The V call is TRBV5-1, the J call TRBJ1-6; D is perhaps TRBD1 (6 bases). Germline-derived CDR1 and CDR2 are SGHRS and YFSETQ. This CDR3 has 16 amino acids. Trimming shortened V by 2 bases and J by 3 bases, and 12 bases separated the two germline ends. The CDR3 loop reads CASSFGDNFYNSPLHF. In DNA form, the CDR3 reads TGCGCCAGCAGCTTCGGGGACAACTTCTATAATTCACCCCTCCACTTT.

This chain joins TRBV2 and TRBJ1-3; 9 nucleotides match TRBD1. The V and J ends lost 6 bases and 2 bases, in that order; junction bases with no gene match: 8. This CDR3 is 16 amino acids long. Germline CDR1 SNHLY, CDR2 FYNNEI. Here the CDR3 DNA reads TGTGCCAGCAGCGCGGGACAGGGATTAGCTGGAAACACCATATATTTT. It is translated as CASSAGQGLAGNTIYF.

CDR3 amino acids: CASSLRIGGRVDTGELFF. In DNA, the CDR3 is TGTGCCAGCAGCTTAAGGATCGGGGGGCGCGTGGACACCGGGGAGCTGTTTTTT. This rearrangement joins TRBV7-6 to TRBJ2-2; D possibly corresponds to TRBD2 (7 bases). Trimming pared 2 bases from V and 3 bases from J, leaving 19 bases between. The CDR3 is 18 amino acids. The germline CDR1 and CDR2 sequences are SGHVS and FNYEAQ. The full variable domain, rest sourced from reference TRBV7-6 and TRBJ2-2, is GAGVSQSPRYKVTKRGQDVALRCDPISGHVSLYWYRQALGQGPEFLTYFNYEAQQDKSGLPNDRFSAERPEGSISTLTIQRTEQRDSAMYRCASSLRIGGRVDTGELFFGEGSRLTVL.

The chain is built from TRBV6-5 and TRBJ2-3, with D perhaps TRBD2 (6 bases). This CDR3 is built from 15 residues. V lost 5 bases to trimming and J lost 1 base, with 13 bases between them. Germline values: CDR1 MNHEY, CDR2 SVGAGI. CDR3 sequence reads: CASSPSETGTDTQYF. The CDR3 region has the DNA TGTGCCAGCAGTCCTAGCGAAACTGGCACAGATACGCAGTATTTT.

The chain has TRBV30 and TRBJ2-2, with D unclear. Deletions cut 5 bases from V and 0 bases from J, with 7 bases between. CDR1 is GTSNPN, CDR2 SVGIG, per germline (reference sequence). The CDR3 length is 13 residues. CDR3 sequence reads: CAWGFANTGELFF. CDR3 nucleotides: TGTGCCTGGGGATTCGCGAACACCGGGGAGCTGTTTTTT.

This clone was detected only once. The chain employs TRBV11-3 and TRBJ2-7; 13 nucleotides match TRBD2. V lost 5 bases to trimming and J lost 2 bases; unmatched junction nucleotides: 9. The V gene's germline CDR1 is SGHNT and CDR2 YENEEA. The CDR3 is 17 amino acids. CDR3 sequence (DNA): TGTGCCAGCAGCGGAGGGACTAGCGGGACCACCCCCTACGAGCAGTACTTC. Translated: CASSGGTSGTTPYEQYF.

In DNA form, the CDR3 reads TGCGCCAGCAGCTTCCCGACTAGCGAGTTCGCGAACACCGGGGAGCTGTTTTTT. Its protein product is CASSFPTSEFANTGELFF. The chain carries TRBV5-1 and TRBJ2-2; 8 bases match TRBD2. The CDR3 runs to 18 residues. Germline V CDR1 and CDR2: SGHRS, YFSETQ. V shed 2 bases and J 0 bases; nucleotides not matched to a gene: 9. The variable domain in full, completed from reference TRBV5-1 and TRBJ2-2, reads KAGVTQTPRYLIKTRGQQVTLSCSPISGHRSVSWYQQTPGQGLQFLFEYFSETQRNKGNFPGRFSGRQFSNSRSEMNVSTLELGDSALYLCASSFPTSEFANTGELFFGEGSRLTVL.

This sequence joins TRBV19 and TRBJ2-7; D unresolved. Trimming cost V 6 bases and J 4 bases, with 19 bases left between them. The V gene's germline CDR1 is LNHDA and CDR2 SQIVND (reference sequence). The CDR3 length is 15 residues. CDR3 in DNA: TGTGCCAGTAGGACGTCTGTGCACGGGCGGTACGAGCAGTACTTC. Translating it yields CASRTSVHGRYEQYF.

This clone was found once. CDR3 coding DNA: TGTGCCAGCAGTCAGGGAAAGACCCAGTACTTC. Translated: CASSQGKTQYF. The rearrangement links TRBV25-1 to TRBJ2-5; perhaps TRBD1 as D (5 bases). The CDR3 is 11 amino acids. Germline lookup yields CDR1 MGHDK and CDR2 SYGVNS. Trimming left V 5 bases short and J 6 bases short, with 7 bases between. The full variable domain, rest sourced from reference TRBV25-1 and TRBJ2-5, is EADIYQTPRYLVIGTGKKITLECSQTMGHDKMYWYQQDPGMELHLIHYSYGVNSTEKGDLSSESTVSRIRTEHFPLTLESARPSHTSQYLCASSQGKTQYFGPGTRLLVL.

CDR3 loop: CASSVEGGGRDGYTF. The DNA of the CDR3 is TGTGCCAGCAGCGTAGAGGGTGGGGGACGGGATGGCTACACCTTC. The V call is TRBV9, the J call TRBJ1-2, with D perhaps matching TRBD1 (5 bases). This CDR3 has 15 amino acids. With 0 bases removed from V and 6 bases from J, the gap between germline ends came to 15 bases. Germline CDR1 SGDLS, CDR2 YYNGEE.

The chain has TRBV7-9 and TRBJ2-4; tentatively, D is TRBD1 or TRBD2 (5 bases each). V was clipped by 5 bases and J by 1 base, with 21 bases between them. CDR1 is SEHNR and CDR2 is FQNEAQ in the germline V gene (reference sequence). CDR3 length: 18 residues. CDR3 DNA: TGTGCCAGCAGCGACCTGCAAGGGGCGGGTGGGGCCAAAAACATTCAGTACTTC. This encodes CASSDLQGAGGAKNIQYF.

The chain links TRBV5-1 to TRBJ1-2, with D hard to call. CDR1 SGHRS and CDR2 YFSETQ come from the germline V gene. The length of the CDR3 is 12 residues. V lost 0 bases to trimming and J lost 8 bases, with 8 bases between them. The DNA for the CDR3 is TGCGCCAGCAGCTTGGATCAAGGGGGCTACACCTTC. Protein product: CASSLDQGGYTF. The full variable domain, rest sourced from reference TRBV5-1 and TRBJ1-2, is KAGVTQTPRYLIKTRGQQVTLSCSPISGHRSVSWYQQTPGQGLQFLFEYFSETQRNKGNFPGRFSGRQFSNSRSEMNVSTLELGDSALYLCASSLDQGGYTFGSGTRLTVV.

The rearrangement joins TRBV5-8 to TRBJ1-4, with 7 positions matching TRBD1. The length of the CDR3 is 16 residues. Germline V lookup: CDR1 SGHTS, CDR2 YDEGEE. The junction had 10 bases not matched to a gene; V was cut back by 4 bases and J by 4 bases. This chain's CDR3 is CASSPGQATYNEKLFF. As DNA, the CDR3 is TGTGCCAGCAGCCCCGGACAGGCGACCTATAATGAAAAACTGTTTTTT. The variable domain in full, completed from reference TRBV5-8 and TRBJ1-4, reads EAGVTQSPTHLIKTRGQQATLRCSPISGHTSVYWYQQALGLGLQFLLWYDEGEERNRGNFPPRFSGRQFPNYSSELNVNALELEDSALYLCASSPGQATYNEKLFFGSGTQLSVL.

In DNA, the CDR3 is TGTGCCAGCAGGGAAAGACCGGGACAGTTCTACGAGCAGTACTTC. Protein product: CASRERPGQFYEQYF. This chain joins TRBV7-8 and TRBJ2-7, with 7 bases that match TRBD1. Germline V gene sequence: CDR1 SGHVS, CDR2 FQNEAQ. V gave up 6 bases and J gave up 3 bases; unmatched junction bases: 11. This CDR3 spans 15 amino acids.

As for this clone: At one end, the junction sequence differs from germline, possibly due to a read error. The CDR3 is CASSPPGQGRHF. For the CDR3, the DNA is TGTGCCAGCAGCCCACCGGGACAGGGACGGCATTTT. J is TRBJ2-3 and V is TRBV5-6, with TRBD1 matching over 9 bases. The germline CDR1 and CDR2 sequences are SGHDT and YYEEEE. The CDR3 is made up of 12 amino acids.

V is TRBV11-2 and J is TRBJ2-3; D uncertain. Trimming took off 0 bases at V and 4 bases at J, with 8 bases between the two ends. CDR1 is SGHAT and CDR2 is FQNNGV in the germline V gene. The CDR3 extends over 14 amino acids. Here the CDR3 reads CASSLDRFPDTQYF. The CDR3 coding sequence is TGTGCCAGCAGCTTAGATCGATTTCCAGATACGCAGTATTTT.

This chain connects TRBV6-5 to TRBJ2-7; 11 nucleotides line up with TRBD1. In germline, CDR1 is MNHEY, CDR2 SVGAGI. This CDR3 region has 15 residues. V trimming: 2 bases; J trimming: 3 bases; junction bases outside the gene matches: 3. DNA of the CDR3: TGTGCCAGCAGTTACGGGGGGACAGGGGGCTACGAGCAGTACTTC. Its translation: CASSYGGTGGYEQYF.

The rearrangement links TRBV13 to TRBJ1-3; D gene uncertain. The CDR3 covers 14 residues. Germline CDR1 reads PRHDT; CDR2 reads FYEKMQ (reference sequence). Trimming shortened V by 4 bases and J by 2 bases, and 9 bases separated the two germline ends. CDR3 in DNA: TGTGCCAGCAGCTCTGGGAGGACTGGAAACACCATATATTTT. It codes for CASSSGRTGNTIYF.

This clone showed up just a few times. V and J are TRBV28 and TRBJ1-4; tentatively, D is TRBD1 (5 bases). The germline gives CDR1 MDHEN, CDR2 SYDVKM. The CDR3 length is 14 residues. Trimming removed 10 bases from V and 5 bases from J, with 17 bases in between. This CDR3 is CATNQDNINEKLFF. DNA of the CDR3: TGTGCCACCAACCAGGACAACATAAATGAAAAACTGTTTTTT.

The genes are TRBV21-1 and TRBJ2-7; the table's D gene call, TRBD2, was not cross checked with the DNA. TRBV21-1 is a listed pseudogene. The CDR3 covers 18 residues. CDR3 protein: CASSKAECGTESSYEQYF. The CDR3 DNA is TGTGCCAGCAGCAAAGCCGAATGTGGGACTGAATCTTCCTACGAGCAGTACTTC.

Concerning this clone: As the CDR3 is not closed by the conserved phenylalanine or tryptophan, this likely results from a read error. It is unclear where the CDR3 begins or ends on the DNA, so no DNA is shown, and the CDR3 is as TCRdb lists it. The rearrangement uses TRBV5-6 and TRBJ2-7. Germline V gives CDR1 SGHDT, CDR2 YYEEEE. The CDR3 length is 12 residues, termini included. The chain's CDR3 is CASSLESFPSST.

V is TRBV19 and J is TRBJ1-2; D might be TRBD1 (6 bases). Looked up from germline, CDR1 is LNHDA and CDR2 is SQIVND (reference sequence). The germline V and J ends were trimmed by 7 bases and 6 bases, with 18 bases remaining between them. The CDR3 extends over 14 amino acids. CDR3 coding DNA: TGTGCCAGTACCGAGGGGGGGATCGGAGATGGCTACACCTTC. It is translated as CASTEGGIGDGYTF. Combining the CDR3 with reference TRBV19 and TRBJ1-2 gives the whole variable domain DGGITQSPKYLFRKEGQNVTLSCEQNLNHDAMYWYRQDPGQGLRLIYYSQIVNDFQKGDIAEGYSVSREKKESFPLTVTSAQKNPTAFYLCASTEGGIGDGYTFGSGTRLTVV.

The V and J genes are TRBV9 and TRBJ2-1, with a possible D match to TRBD1 (7 bases). The germline gives CDR1 SGDLS, CDR2 YYNGEE. The V and J ends lost 4 bases and 8 bases respectively, with 16 bases between them. This CDR3 contains 14 residues. The DNA of the CDR3 is TGTGCCAGCAGCCCCCGGACCAGGGGGGATGAGCAGTTCTTC. Protein sequence: CASSPRTRGDEQFF.

The chain has TRBV11-2 and TRBJ2-7; 8 bases are a match to TRBD1. The CDR3 covers 14 residues. V lost 1 base and J lost 7; bases outside the gene matches: 6. Germline V gives CDR1 SGHAT, CDR2 FQNNGV. CDR3 sequence: CASSLAQGAREQYF. The CDR3 DNA sequence: TGTGCCAGCAGCTTAGCTCAGGGGGCGAGGGAGCAGTACTTC.

The chain couples TRBV14 to TRBJ2-5; 8 bases agree with TRBD2. Losses at the gene ends were 3 bases for V and 1 base for J; bases not matched to a gene: 7. This CDR3 spans 16 amino acids. Germline assignment: CDR1 SGHDN and CDR2 FVKESK. The CDR3 loop is CASSHRVSGIQETQYF. Written as DNA, the CDR3 is TGTGCCAGCAGCCACCGGGTTAGCGGGATCCAAGAGACCCAGTACTTC.

V and J are TRBV4-1 and TRBJ2-1; perhaps TRBD1 as D (6 bases). V was shortened by 1 base and J by 4 bases, with 23 bases between the two germline ends. CDR1 MGHRA and CDR2 YSYEKL come from the germline V gene. The CDR3 has 19 amino acids. This CDR3 is CASSQGSPRDTLQYNEQFF. The CDR3 DNA sequence: TGCGCCAGCAGCCAAGGGTCTCCCCGGGACACCCTTCAATACAATGAGCAGTTCTTC.